The present T cell receptor (beta chain) was sequenced within a study of control samples from healthy donors and cancer patients. Germline V CDR1 and CDR2: LGHNA, YSLEER. The CDR3 totals 15 residues. Trimming cost V 0 bases and J 2 bases, with 11 bases left between them. Profiling relied on immunoSEQ multiplex PCR, and the TCRdb table lists in-frame clones only, not all of them. The sample lists 45,000 to 60,000 clones; around 94% were seen once. The sequenced material came from blood. The sequence derives from a man in his thirties or forties in good health. V is TRBV4-3 and J is TRBJ2-7; no definite D call. DNA of the CDR3: TGCGCCAGCAGCCAAGATGAGACCGCCACCTACGAGCAGTACTTC. Amino acid sequence: CASSQDETATYEQYF.